The 4 T cell receptor beta chains listed next were all sequenced from one sample in a study of identifying expanded T cells in peripheral blood (dated by TCRdb to about 2019). Library construction relied on the immunoSEQ multiplex PCR assay. Not all clones reach the TCRdb copy of this immuneACCESS table, which keeps in-frame sequences only. Checked studies attribute under half of the gap to unresolved V genes and leave the rest unexplained. The sample table holds under 100,000 clones, of which about 85% were seen once. The ten largest clonotypes hold just under 4.5% of the sample. Sequenced sample: blood. The source of these receptors is a person aged 18 to 75 in good health.

This sequence joins TRBV18 and TRBJ1-1; the D is unclear. The V gene lost 4 bases and the J gene lost 3 bases, with 12 bases spanning the gap. Germline V gene data show CDR1 as KGHSH and CDR2 as LQKENI. The CDR3 has 14 amino acids. CDR3 DNA sequence: TGTGCCAGCTCACGGTTTGGAGGTGACACTGAAGCTTTCTTT. Translated: CASSRFGGDTEAFF.

This clone showed up just once. The chain has TRBV6-5 and TRBJ1-3, with TRBD1 matching 7 bases. J was trimmed by 4 bases and V by 10 bases; bases with no gene match: 7. The CDR3 is 13 residues long. The germline V gene has CDR1 MNHEY and CDR2 SVGAGI. CDR3 bases: TGTGCCACTCGACAGGGCCCCGGAAACACCATATATTTT. This translates into CATRQGPGNTIYF.

A remark on this clone: At one boundary the junction diverges from the germline segment, which might be a read error. This chain uses TRBV11-2 with TRBJ2-3; D might be TRBD2 (7 bases). Germline-derived CDR1 and CDR2 are SGHAT and FQNNGV. This CDR3 has 15 amino acids. The CDR3 spells CANSFFGGPWDTQYF. In DNA, the CDR3 is TGTGCCAACAGCTTCTTCGGGGGGCCATGGGATACGCAGTATTTT.

This chain uses TRBV18 with TRBJ2-3; D remains unclear. The CDR3 spans 14 residues. With 5 bases removed from V and 3 bases from J, the gap between germline ends came to 12 bases. Germline V gene lookup returns CDR1 KGHSH and CDR2 LQKENI. CDR3 bases: TGTGCCAGCTCAGTCCCCCCCGGGACAGATACGCAGTATTTT. This encodes CASSVPPGTDTQYF.